A single T cell receptor (beta chain) is shown here with its context. The antigen remains unidentified. TCR beta libraries were built with iRepertoire HTBI primers and Arm-PCR of CDR3 regions. Per the original data handling: Across all samples, roughly 60 TRBV segments and 15 or so TRBJ segments were identified. TCRdb ran MiXCR on the multiplex PCR reads and lists one entry per CDR3 protein. V and J calls and clone size were set by TCRdb, not the authors. The data show over 300,000 distinct CDR3 sequences, 15% to 18% seen once. The sample originates from a study of regulatory T cells in long-lasting Graves disease. Study outcomes and limitations: Peripheral blood, not thyroid tissue, was the sole material studied. The persistent group shared fewer than 3,500 public clonotypes, more than the approximately 970 shared by new patients.

After removal of 7 bases from V and 6 bases from J, the junction contained 3 bases not matched to a gene. This CDR3 contains 13 residues. Germline-derived CDR1 and CDR2 are MNHEY and SVGEGT. Time point of the sample: newly diagnosed GD, antithyroid drugs for less than 3 months. The authors made the TCR library using RNA they extracted from PBMCs. This receptor was obtained from a female donor with Graves disease. The specimen was peripheral blood mononuclear cells (PBMCs), collected at new diagnosis, from a patient treated with antithyroid drugs. This chain connects TRBV6-2 or TRBV6-3 to TRBJ2-2; 9 bases map to TRBD1. The CDR3, as DNA: TGTGCCAGCATCGGACAGGGGCCCGGGGAGCTGTTTTTT. This codes for CASIGQGPGELFF.